This entry is about one T cell receptor (beta chain). The data derive from a study of CD8 T cells in Susac syndrome. CDR1 is LGHDT and CDR2 is YNNKEL in the germline V gene (reference sequence). This CDR3 has 15 residues. The V end was cut by 0 bases, the J end by 3 bases, with 12 bases between. Random hexamers served to reverse transcribe roughly 0.45 to 1 ug RNA. The amplification used immunoSEQ multiplex PCR on TCR beta CDR3; it spanned 54 Vbeta and 13 Jbeta. TCRdb recomputed calls from the immunoSEQ multiplex PCR reads with MiXCR, one row per CDR3 protein. The sample has 330,000 or so distinct CDR3 sequences, roughly 85% seen once. CD8+ and CD4+ T cells from blood underwent TCR beta sequencing, which was carried out in a high-throughput format. Control patients had untreated stable or active relapsing-remitting multiple sclerosis by revised McDonald criteria. TEMRA cells were FACS-enriched, and CD8+ and CD4+ T cells were isolated negatively.

This receptor was obtained from a human donor with multiple sclerosis. The rearrangement links TRBV3-1 to TRBJ2-7; no clear D. Sequences were obtained from CD8+ T cells from PBMCs. The CDR3 spells CASSQDPLGYYEQYF. For the CDR3, the DNA is TGTGCCAGCAGCCAAGATCCGCTGGGGTACTACGAGCAGTACTTC.